Described below is a single T cell receptor (beta chain) sequence and its context. This sample was included in a study of OX40 agonist ivuxolimab in advanced cancers. The overall study: Patients took ivuxolimab, an agonistic anti-OX40 (CD134) antibody. Eligibility rules accepted prior anti-PD-1, anti-PD-L1 or anti-CTLA-4 therapy, and under 45% had some.

The repertoire was sequenced with immunoSEQ multiplex PCR; TCRdb's copy has only in-frame clones and lacks some. The repertoire consists of some 22,000 clones, with approximately 89% occurring once and the leading ten covering 15% to 20%. The sample in question was CD4+ or CD8+ T cells sorted from blood, obtained in a trial of the OX40 agonist ivuxolimab. This TCR derives from an adult with an advanced solid tumor such as melanoma, head and neck, liver or kidney cancer.

The CDR3 protein is CASRNRGVTGELFF. In DNA form, the CDR3 reads TGTGCCAGCAGGAACCGGGGGGTTACCGGGGAGCTGTTTTTT. The chain is built from TRBV2 and TRBJ2-2; 7 bases line up with TRBD2. CDR1 is SNHLY and CDR2 is FYNNEI in the germline V gene. The V gene end was trimmed by 6 bases and the J gene end by 5 bases; junction bases not matched to a gene: 6. CDR3 length: 14 amino acids. Full variable domain (remainder filled in from reference TRBV2 and TRBJ2-2): EPEVTQTPSHQVTQMGQEVILRCVPISNHLYFYWYRQILGQKVEFLVSFYNNEISEKSEIFDDQFSVERPDGSNFTLKIRSTKLEDSAMYFCASRNRGVTGELFFGEGSRLTVL.